This T cell receptor (beta chain) was recorded in a study of metastatic and nonmetastatic thyroid tumors. With MiXCR, TCRdb called clones anew from the PCR reads. Here the sample spans under 15,000 clones, around 31% being singletons. J lost 0 bases, V lost 0 bases, and 6 bases had no gene match. Germline V gives CDR1 SGHAT, CDR2 FQNNGV. This CDR3 region has 17 residues. Thyroid surgery was preceded by no treatment in any patient. The sequencing input was tumor tissue. The chain combines TRBV11-2 with TRBJ2-3; 7 bases are shared with TRBD2. This TCR was sampled from a female donor with papillary thyroid cancer or a benign thyroid nodule (not recorded which). Some clones in this sample may be carry-over from other donors' samples. CDR3 DNA sequence: TGTGCCAGCAGCTTAGAAAGCGGGACTGCTAGCACAGATACGCAGTATTTT. It is translated as CASSLESGTASTDTQYF.